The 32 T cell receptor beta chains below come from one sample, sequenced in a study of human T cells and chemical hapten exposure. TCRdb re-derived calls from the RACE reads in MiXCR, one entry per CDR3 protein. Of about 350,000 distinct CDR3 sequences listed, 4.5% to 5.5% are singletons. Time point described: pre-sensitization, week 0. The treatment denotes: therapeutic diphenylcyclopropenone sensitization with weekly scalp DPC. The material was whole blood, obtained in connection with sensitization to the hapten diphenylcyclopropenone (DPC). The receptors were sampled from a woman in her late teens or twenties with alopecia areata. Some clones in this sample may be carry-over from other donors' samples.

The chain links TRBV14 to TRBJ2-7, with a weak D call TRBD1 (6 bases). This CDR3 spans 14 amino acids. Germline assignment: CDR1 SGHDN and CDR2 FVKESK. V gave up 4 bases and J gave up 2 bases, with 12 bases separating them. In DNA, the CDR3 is TGTGCCAGCAGCCCGCACAGGGTCCCCTACGAGCAGTACTTC. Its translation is CASSPHRVPYEQYF.

The CDR3 loop is CASSDRQNLYGYTF. CDR3 DNA: TGTGCCAGCAGTGACAGACAGAACCTCTATGGCTACACCTTC. The chain has TRBV12-3 or TRBV12-4 and TRBJ1-2, with D perhaps TRBD1 (5 bases). V gave up 5 bases and J gave up 4 bases, with 14 bases separating them. The CDR3 runs 14 residues.

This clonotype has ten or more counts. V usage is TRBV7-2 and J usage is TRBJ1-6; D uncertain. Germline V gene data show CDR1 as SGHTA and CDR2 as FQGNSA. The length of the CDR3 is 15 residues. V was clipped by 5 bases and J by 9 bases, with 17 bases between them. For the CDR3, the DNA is TGTGCCAGCAGCAAACTTATGGTCGGGCGTTCACCCCTCCACTTT. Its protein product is CASSKLMVGRSPLHF.

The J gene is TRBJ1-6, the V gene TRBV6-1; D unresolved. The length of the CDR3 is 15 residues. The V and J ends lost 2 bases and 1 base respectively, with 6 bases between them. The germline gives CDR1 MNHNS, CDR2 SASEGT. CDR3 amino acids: CASSESVSYNSPLHF. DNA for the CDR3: TGTGCCAGCAGTGAAAGCGTTTCCTATAATTCACCCCTCCACTTT.

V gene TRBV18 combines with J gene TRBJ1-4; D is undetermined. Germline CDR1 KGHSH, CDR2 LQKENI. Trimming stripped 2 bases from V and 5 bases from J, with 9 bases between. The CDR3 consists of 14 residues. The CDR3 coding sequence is TGTGCCAGCTCACCATCCAGTTCAAATGAAAAACTGTTTTTT. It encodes CASSPSSSNEKLFF. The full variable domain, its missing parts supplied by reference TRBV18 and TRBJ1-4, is NAGVMQNPRHLVRRRGQEARLRCSPMKGHSHVYWYRQLPEEGLKFMVYLQKENIIDESGMPKERFSAEFPKEGPSILRIQQVVRGDSAAYFCASSPSSSNEKLFFGSGTQLSVL.

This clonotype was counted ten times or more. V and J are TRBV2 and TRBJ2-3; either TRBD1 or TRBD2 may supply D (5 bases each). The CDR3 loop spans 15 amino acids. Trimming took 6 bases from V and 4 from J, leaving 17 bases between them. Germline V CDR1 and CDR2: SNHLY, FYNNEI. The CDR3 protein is CASREDTMEADTQYF. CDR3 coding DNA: TGTGCCAGCAGAGAGGACACGATGGAGGCAGATACGCAGTATTTT.

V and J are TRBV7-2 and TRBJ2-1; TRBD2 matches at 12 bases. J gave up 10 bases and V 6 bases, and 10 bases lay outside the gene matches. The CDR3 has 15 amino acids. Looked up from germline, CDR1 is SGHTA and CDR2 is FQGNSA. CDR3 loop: CASSQYGTSGWEQFF. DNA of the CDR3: TGTGCCAGCAGTCAATACGGGACTAGCGGGTGGGAGCAGTTCTTC.

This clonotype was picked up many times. CDR3 protein: CASSPGRVGANVLTF. For the CDR3, the DNA is TGTGCCAGCAGCCCCGGCAGGGTTGGGGCCAACGTCCTGACTTTC. The gene calls are TRBV12-3 or TRBV12-4 and TRBJ2-6; D might be TRBD1 (5 bases). This CDR3 is 15 amino acids long. V shed 6 bases and J shed 3 bases, with 12 bases lying between them.

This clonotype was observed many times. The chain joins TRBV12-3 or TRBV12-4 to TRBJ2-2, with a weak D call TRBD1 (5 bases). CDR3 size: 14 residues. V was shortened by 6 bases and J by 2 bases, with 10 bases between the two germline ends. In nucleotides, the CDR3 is TGTGCCAGCAGGCTTGGACAAAACACCGGGGAGCTGTTTTTT. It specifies CASRLGQNTGELFF.

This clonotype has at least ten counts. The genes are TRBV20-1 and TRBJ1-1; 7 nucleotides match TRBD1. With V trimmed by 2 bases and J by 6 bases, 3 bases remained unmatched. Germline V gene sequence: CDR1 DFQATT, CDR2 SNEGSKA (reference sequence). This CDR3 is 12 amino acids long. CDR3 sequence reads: CSARSGQAEAFF. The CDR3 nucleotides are TGCAGTGCTAGATCTGGACAGGCTGAAGCTTTCTTT.

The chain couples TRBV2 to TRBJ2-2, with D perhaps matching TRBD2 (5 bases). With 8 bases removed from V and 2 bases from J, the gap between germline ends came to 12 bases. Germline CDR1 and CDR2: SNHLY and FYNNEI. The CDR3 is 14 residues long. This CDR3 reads CASGGRLNTGELFF. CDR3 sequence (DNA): TGTGCCAGCGGAGGACGGCTTAACACCGGGGAGCTGTTTTTT.

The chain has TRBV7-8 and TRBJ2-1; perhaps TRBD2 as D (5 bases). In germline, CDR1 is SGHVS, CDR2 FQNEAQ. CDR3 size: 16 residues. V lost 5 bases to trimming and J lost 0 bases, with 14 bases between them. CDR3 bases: TGTGCCAGCAGCCCCCGCCGGGATAGCTCCTACAATGAGCAGTTCTTC. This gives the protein CASSPRRDSSYNEQFF.

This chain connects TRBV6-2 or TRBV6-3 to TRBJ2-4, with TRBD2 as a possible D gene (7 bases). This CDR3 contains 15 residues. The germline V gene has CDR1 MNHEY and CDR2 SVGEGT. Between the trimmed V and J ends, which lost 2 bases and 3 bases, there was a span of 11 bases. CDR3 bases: TGTGCCAGCAGTTACGGGGGGGCCGGCAAAAACATTCAGTACTTC. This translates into CASSYGGAGKNIQYF.

DNA of the CDR3: TGTGCCAGCACCGGACTTCCCCGAAGCGGCAATCAGCCCCAGCATTTT. Translated, it gives CASTGLPRSGNQPQHF. The chain recombines TRBV6-2 or TRBV6-3 with TRBJ1-5; D not certain. The germline V gene has CDR1 MNHEY and CDR2 SVGEGT. V was pared by 7 bases and J by 2 bases, with 18 bases between. This CDR3 region has 16 residues.

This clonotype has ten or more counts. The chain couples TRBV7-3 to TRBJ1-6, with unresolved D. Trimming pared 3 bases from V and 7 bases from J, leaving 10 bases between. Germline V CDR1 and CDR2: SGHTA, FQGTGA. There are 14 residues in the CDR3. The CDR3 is CASSFGMLNSPLHF. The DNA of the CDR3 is TGTGCCAGCAGCTTCGGGATGTTAAATTCACCCCTCCACTTT.

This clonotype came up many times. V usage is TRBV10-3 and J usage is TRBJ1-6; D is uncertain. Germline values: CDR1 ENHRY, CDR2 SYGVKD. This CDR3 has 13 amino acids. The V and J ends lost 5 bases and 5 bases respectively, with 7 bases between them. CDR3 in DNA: TGTGCCATCAGTACCCAAGATAATTCACCCCTCCACTTT. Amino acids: CAISTQDNSPLHF.

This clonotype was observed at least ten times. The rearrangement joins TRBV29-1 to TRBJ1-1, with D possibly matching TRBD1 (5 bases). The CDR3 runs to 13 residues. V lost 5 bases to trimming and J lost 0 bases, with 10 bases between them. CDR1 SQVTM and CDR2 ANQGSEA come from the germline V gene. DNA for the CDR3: TGCAGCGTTATTCCGGACATGAACACTGAAGCTTTCTTT. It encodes CSVIPDMNTEAFF.

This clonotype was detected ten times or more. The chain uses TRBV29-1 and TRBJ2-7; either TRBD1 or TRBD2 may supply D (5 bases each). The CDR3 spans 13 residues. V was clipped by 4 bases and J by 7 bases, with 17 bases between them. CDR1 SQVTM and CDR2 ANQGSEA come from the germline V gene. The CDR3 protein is CSVGGKDRSEQYF. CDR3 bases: TGCAGCGTTGGGGGGAAGGACCGAAGTGAGCAGTACTTC.

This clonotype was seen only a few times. The DNA of the CDR3 is TGTGCCAGCAGCCCGGGGGGCCCCGGGGAGCTGTTTTTT. Translating it yields CASSPGGPGELFF. The chain links TRBV7-3 to TRBJ2-2; maybe TRBD2 (7 bases). The V gene lost 5 bases and the J gene lost 6 bases, with 10 bases spanning the gap. Per germline, CDR1 SGHTA and CDR2 FQGTGA. The CDR3 covers 13 residues.

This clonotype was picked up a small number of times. CDR3 in amino acids: CASGPGASGTDTQYF. As DNA, the CDR3 is TGTGCTAGTGGTCCAGGGGCTAGCGGCACAGATACGCAGTATTTT. The chain couples TRBV12-5 to TRBJ2-3; D possibly matches TRBD1 or TRBD2 (6 bases each). This CDR3 has 15 residues. Germline V gene sequence: CDR1 LGHNT, CDR2 FRNRAP. Trimming pared 5 bases from V and 1 base from J, leaving 13 bases between.

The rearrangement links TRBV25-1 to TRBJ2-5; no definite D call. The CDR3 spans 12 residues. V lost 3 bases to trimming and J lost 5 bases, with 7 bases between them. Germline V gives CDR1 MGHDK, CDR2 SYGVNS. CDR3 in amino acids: CASSDPSETQYF. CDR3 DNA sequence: TGTGCCAGCAGTGACCCATCGGAGACCCAGTACTTC.

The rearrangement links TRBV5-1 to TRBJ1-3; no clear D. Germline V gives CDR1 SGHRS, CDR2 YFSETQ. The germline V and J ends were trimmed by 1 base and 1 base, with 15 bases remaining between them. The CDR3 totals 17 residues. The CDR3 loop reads CASSLKHFRDSGNTIYF. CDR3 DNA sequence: TGCGCCAGCAGCTTGAAACACTTCCGGGATTCTGGAAACACCATATATTTT.

The CDR3 DNA is TGTGCCATAACGACTAGCGGGATGAACACCGGGGAGCTGTTTTTT. This translates into CAITTSGMNTGELFF. This sequence joins TRBV10-3 and TRBJ2-2; TRBD2 agrees at 11 bases. V was clipped by 9 bases and J by 1 base; unmatched bases: 4. This CDR3 is built from 15 residues. Germline V gives CDR1 ENHRY, CDR2 SYGVKD.

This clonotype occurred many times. The CDR3 sequence: CASSQDPTGTNTGELFF. The CDR3 DNA is TGCGCCAGCAGCCAAGACCCGACAGGGACTAACACCGGGGAGCTGTTTTTT. The chain uses TRBV4-3 and TRBJ2-2; tentative D call: TRBD1 (7 bases). CDR1 and CDR2 (germline): LGHNA, YSLEER. This CDR3 region has 17 residues. Trimming removed 0 bases at V and 2 bases at J, with 13 bases between.

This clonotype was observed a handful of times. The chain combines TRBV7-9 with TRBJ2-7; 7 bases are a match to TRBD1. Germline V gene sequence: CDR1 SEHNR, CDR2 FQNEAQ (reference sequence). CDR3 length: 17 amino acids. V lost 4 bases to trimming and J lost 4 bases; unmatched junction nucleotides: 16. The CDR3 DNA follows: TGTGCCAGCAGCTCCCACCCAAGGACAGGAACCCATTACGAGCAGTACTTC. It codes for CASSSHPRTGTHYEQYF.

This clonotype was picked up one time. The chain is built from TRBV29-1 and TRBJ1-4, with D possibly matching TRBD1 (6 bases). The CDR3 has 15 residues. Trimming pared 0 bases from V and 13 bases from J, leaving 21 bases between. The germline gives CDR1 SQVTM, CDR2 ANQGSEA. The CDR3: CSVEDLGGALRRLFF. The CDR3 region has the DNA TGCAGCGTTGAAGATCTTGGGGGGGCATTGCGAAGACTGTTTTTT.

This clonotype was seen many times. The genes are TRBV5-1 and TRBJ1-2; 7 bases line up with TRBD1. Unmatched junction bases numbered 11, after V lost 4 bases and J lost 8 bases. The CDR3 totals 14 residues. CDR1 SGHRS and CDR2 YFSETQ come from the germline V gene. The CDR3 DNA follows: TGCGCCAGCAGCCCCCCCACAGGGGAGGAGGGCTACACCTTC. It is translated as CASSPPTGEEGYTF.

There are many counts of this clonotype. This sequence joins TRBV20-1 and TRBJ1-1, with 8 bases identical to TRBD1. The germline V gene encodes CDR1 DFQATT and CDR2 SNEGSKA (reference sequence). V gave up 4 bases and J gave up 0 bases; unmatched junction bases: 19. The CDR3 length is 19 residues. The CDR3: CSAINRGAFVISMNTEAFF. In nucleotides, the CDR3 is TGCAGTGCTATTAACAGGGGGGCCTTTGTAATCTCCATGAACACTGAAGCTTTCTTT.

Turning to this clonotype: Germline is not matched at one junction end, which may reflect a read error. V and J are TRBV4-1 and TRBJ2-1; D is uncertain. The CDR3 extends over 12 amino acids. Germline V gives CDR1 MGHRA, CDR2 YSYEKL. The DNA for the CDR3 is TGCGCCAGCAGCCTAGTACGTCCTTCCCTCCTTTTC. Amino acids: CASSLVRPSLLF.

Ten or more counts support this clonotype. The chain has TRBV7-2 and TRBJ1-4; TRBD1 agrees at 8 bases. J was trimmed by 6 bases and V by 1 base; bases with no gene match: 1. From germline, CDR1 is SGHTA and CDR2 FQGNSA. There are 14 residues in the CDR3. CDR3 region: CASSLDRGYEKLFF. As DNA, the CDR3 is TGTGCCAGCAGCTTAGACAGGGGGTATGAAAAACTGTTTTTT.

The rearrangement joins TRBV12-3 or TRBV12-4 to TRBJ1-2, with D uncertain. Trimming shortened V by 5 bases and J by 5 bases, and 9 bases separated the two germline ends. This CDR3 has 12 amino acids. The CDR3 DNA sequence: TGTGCCAGCAGTACAGAGACATATGGCTACACCTTC. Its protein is CASSTETYGYTF.

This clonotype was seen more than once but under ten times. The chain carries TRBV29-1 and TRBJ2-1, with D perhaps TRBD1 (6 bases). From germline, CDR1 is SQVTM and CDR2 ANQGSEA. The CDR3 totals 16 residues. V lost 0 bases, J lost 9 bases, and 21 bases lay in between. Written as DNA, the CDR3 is TGCAGCGTTGAAGATGGTGGGGGCCAATTCGTGGGTGAGCAGTTCTTC. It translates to CSVEDGGGQFVGEQFF.